Presented here are 29 T cell receptor beta chains from one specimen sequenced in a study of T cells after yellow fever vaccination (dated by TCRdb to the late 2010s). The treatment or condition label, as the study defines it: live attenuated yellow fever vaccine strain. Libraries were constructed by 5' RACE. The listed sequencing device is Illumina NovaSeq 6000. Through fastp at Q25 and MiXCR, TCRdb rebuilt clones from the public reads, retaining in-frame beta chains. A single entry per CDR3 protein holds the most common genes and DNA from its merged rows. The sample table shows fewer than 350,000 distinct CDR3 sequences, and less than 4.5% are seen once. The ten top clones hold 20% to 30% of the sample. The specimen comprised PBMCs, sampled on the day of the yellow fever booster vaccination. The receptors here all came from a young man who received the YFV17D yellow fever vaccine.

This chain joins TRBV7-9 and TRBJ1-2; D is unresolved. This CDR3 comprises 13 residues. Germline V gene data show CDR1 as SEHNR and CDR2 as FQNEAQ (reference sequence). The V gene lost 4 bases and the J gene lost 9 bases, with 15 bases spanning the gap. CDR3 protein: CASSSDGVQSYTF. The CDR3 nucleotides read TGTGCCAGCAGCTCCGACGGAGTACAAAGCTACACCTTC.

The V gene is TRBV29-1, the J gene TRBJ1-6; 7 nucleotides align to TRBD1. The V and J ends lost 5 bases and 8 bases, in that order; junction bases with no gene match: 6. CDR3 length: 13 amino acids. In germline, CDR1 is SQVTM, CDR2 ANQGSEA. DNA of the CDR3: TGCAGCGTTATGACAGGGATCGATTCACCCCTCCACTTT. The encoded protein is CSVMTGIDSPLHF.

This clonotype was counted only a few times. The chain has TRBV18 and TRBJ2-5; D is unresolved. Germline V gene lookup returns CDR1 KGHSH and CDR2 LQKENI. V was trimmed by 4 bases and J by 5 bases, leaving 11 bases between them. The CDR3 runs to 13 residues. The CDR3 nucleotides are TGTGCCAGCTCACGACTGGTTTCGGAGACCCAGTACTTC. This codes for CASSRLVSETQYF.

In this sample, this clonotype turned up a few times. The genes are TRBV5-6 and TRBJ1-3; D gene ambiguous. Trimming shortened V by 2 bases and J by 4 bases, and 13 bases separated the two germline ends. The CDR3 runs to 15 residues. The germline V gene encodes CDR1 SGHDT and CDR2 YYEEEE. The CDR3 DNA reads as TGTGCCAGCAGCTTCGGAGAACGCGCCGGAAACACCATATATTTT. It yields the protein CASSFGERAGNTIYF.

V usage is TRBV29-1 and J usage is TRBJ2-1, with D unclear. The CDR3 contains 10 residues. CDR1 SQVTM and CDR2 ANQGSEA come from the germline V gene. V was pared by 3 bases and J by 7 bases, with 4 bases between. The CDR3: CSVDRNEQFF. The CDR3, as DNA: TGCAGCGTTGATCGGAATGAGCAGTTCTTC.

This clonotype was recorded at least ten times. The genes are TRBV7-8 and TRBJ1-6; D ambiguous. The length of the CDR3 is 17 residues. Trimming took off 1 base at V and 0 bases at J, with 10 bases between the two ends. Per germline, CDR1 SGHVS and CDR2 FQNEAQ. CDR3 in DNA: TGTGCCAGCAGCTTAGGGGCTTTGAGCTCCTATAATTCACCCCTCCACTTT. Its protein product is CASSLGALSSYNSPLHF.

In nucleotides, the CDR3 is TGTGCCAGCAGTTTACCCCCCCACACCCGAGTAGAGACCCAGTACTTC. It specifies CASSLPPHTRVETQYF. The rearrangement joins TRBV12-3 or TRBV12-4 to TRBJ2-5; no clear D. The CDR3 totals 16 residues. V dropped 2 bases and J dropped 4 bases, with 17 bases sitting between them.

This clonotype was picked up a small number of times. The V and J genes are TRBV30 and TRBJ1-6; the D gene is possibly TRBD1 (6 bases). CDR1 is GTSNPN and CDR2 is SVGIG in the germline V gene (reference sequence). This CDR3 is built from 12 residues. V lost 5 bases to trimming and J lost 9 bases, with 11 bases between them. The chain's CDR3 is CAWRLRGSPLHF. In DNA form, the CDR3 reads TGTGCCTGGCGTCTCAGGGGTTCACCCCTCCACTTT.

The V and J genes are TRBV7-8 and TRBJ1-2; 11 bases align to TRBD1. CDR1 and CDR2 (germline): SGHVS, FQNEAQ. J lost 7 bases, V lost 1 base, and 8 bases had no gene match. The CDR3 runs to 16 residues. The CDR3 DNA reads as TGTGCCAGCAGCTTAGACGGGGGGACAGGGGGTCTTGGCTACACCTTC. Translation gives CASSLDGGTGGLGYTF.

This clonotype was detected only a few times. V gene TRBV10-3 combines with J gene TRBJ2-2, with D uncertain. Looked up from germline, CDR1 is ENHRY and CDR2 is SYGVKD. CDR3 size: 16 residues. V was clipped by 1 base and J by 1 base, with 10 bases between them. The CDR3 region has the DNA TGTGCCATCAGTGAGTTGAGATTCAGGAACACCGGGGAGCTGTTTTTT. Protein: CAISELRFRNTGELFF.

V usage is TRBV14 and J usage is TRBJ1-6; no clear D. V was shortened by 5 bases and J by 8 bases, with 10 bases between the two germline ends. The CDR3 runs 13 residues. Germline V CDR1 and CDR2: SGHDN, FVKESK. The DNA for the CDR3 is TGTGCCAGCAGCTCTCGGGCAGATTCACCCCTCCACTTT. This sequence encodes CASSSRADSPLHF.

J is TRBJ2-3 and V is TRBV12-3 or TRBV12-4, with 12 nucleotides matching TRBD2. The CDR3 has 19 amino acids. Germline trimming cut 6 bases from V and 9 bases from J; bases unmatched to any gene: 22. The CDR3: CASSSYKTSGGPGGVTQYF. CDR3 DNA: TGTGCCAGCAGCTCTTACAAGACTAGCGGGGGCCCCGGCGGGGTGACGCAGTATTTT.

This clonotype was seen many times. The V and J genes are TRBV20-1 and TRBJ2-2; 9 nucleotides match TRBD1. This CDR3 spans 14 amino acids. Germline-derived CDR1 and CDR2 are DFQATT and SNEGSKA (reference sequence). V dropped 4 bases and J dropped 5; count of bases not matched to a gene: 5. The CDR3 sequence is CSAIGTGSTGELFF. Here the CDR3 DNA reads TGCAGTGCTATCGGGACAGGGAGTACCGGGGAGCTGTTTTTT.

The chain uses TRBV20-1 and TRBJ2-7, with a possible D match to TRBD2 (8 bases). The CDR3 sequence is 10 residues long. Germline V CDR1 and CDR2: DFQATT, SNEGSKA (reference sequence). V was cut by 6 bases and J by 12 bases, with 15 bases left in between. The CDR3 protein is CSAGRGPGYV. The DNA of the CDR3 is TGCAGTGCCGGGAGGGGGCCGGGGTACGTC.

There are a few counts of this clonotype. The chain combines TRBV24-1 with TRBJ1-2; D gene unclear. The CDR3 runs to 14 residues. CDR1 is KGHDR and CDR2 is SFDVKD in the germline V gene. Trimming removed 7 bases from V and 3 bases from J, with 14 bases in between. CDR3 in DNA: TGTGCCACCAGGGACGGCGGCGCTGACTATGGCTACACCTTC. This translates into CATRDGGADYGYTF.

This sequence joins TRBV2 and TRBJ2-7; tentatively, D is TRBD1 (6 bases). Germline-derived CDR1 and CDR2 are SNHLY and FYNNEI. Trimming took off 6 bases at V and 3 bases at J, with 18 bases between the two ends. The CDR3 covers 15 residues. The CDR3 DNA follows: TGTGCCAGCAGACCAGCCAACAGGGAATACTACGAGCAGTACGTC. Its protein product is CASRPANREYYEQYV.

The V call is TRBV5-5, the J call TRBJ2-7; D remains ambiguous. In germline, CDR1 is SGHKS, CDR2 YYEKEE (reference sequence). The V end was cut by 0 bases, the J end by 8 bases, with 9 bases between. The CDR3 loop spans 12 amino acids. CDR3 sequence: CASSLDLPQQYF. In DNA, the CDR3 is TGTGCCAGCAGCTTGGACCTCCCACAGCAGTACTTC.

This clonotype was seen many times. The genes are TRBV5-1 and TRBJ2-2, with D tentatively TRBD1 (6 bases). V lost 0 bases to trimming and J lost 1 base, with 10 bases between them. Looked up from germline, CDR1 is SGHRS and CDR2 is YFSETQ. The CDR3 is 16 residues long. CDR3 in amino acids: CASSLVGRGNTGELFF. For the CDR3, the DNA is TGCGCCAGCAGCTTGGTCGGCAGGGGGAACACCGGGGAGCTGTTTTTT.

The chain couples TRBV6-5 to TRBJ2-3; tentatively, D is TRBD2 (7 bases). Trimming cost V 5 bases and J 3 bases, with 18 bases left between them. There are 16 residues in the CDR3. Germline V lookup: CDR1 MNHEY, CDR2 SVGAGI. CDR3 DNA: TGTGCCAGCAGTCTCAGGGCGGGGGCGCAAACAGATACGCAGTATTTT. It specifies CASSLRAGAQTDTQYF.

This clonotype has ten or more counts. The chain carries TRBV27 and TRBJ2-7; the D is unclear. CDR3 size: 14 residues. Trimming pared 6 bases from V and 3 bases from J, leaving 15 bases between. Germline CDR1 reads MNHEY; CDR2 reads SMNVEV (reference sequence). The CDR3 sequence: CASRPRVGFYEQYF. The CDR3 region has the DNA TGTGCCAGCAGACCCCGGGTGGGGTTCTACGAGCAGTACTTC.

This clonotype was detected only a few times. V gene TRBV19 combines with J gene TRBJ1-5, with D perhaps matching TRBD1 (6 bases). Trimming took off 6 bases at V and 0 bases at J, with 15 bases between the two ends. The germline V gene has CDR1 LNHDA and CDR2 SQIVND (reference sequence). The CDR3 has 16 residues. CDR3 protein: CASRGTQLYSNQPQHF. The DNA for the CDR3 is TGTGCCAGTAGGGGGACACAGCTTTATAGCAATCAGCCCCAGCATTTT.

The chain employs TRBV30 and TRBJ2-7; no clear D gene. Germline CDR1 is GTSNPN and CDR2 is SVGIG (reference sequence). Trimming removed 4 bases from V and 2 bases from J, with 6 bases in between. The CDR3 is made up of 11 amino acids. CDR3 bases: TGTGCCTGGACAGGAGCCTACGAGCAGTACTTC. This encodes CAWTGAYEQYF.

A few counts support this clonotype. V gene TRBV4-1 combines with J gene TRBJ2-7, with 12 bases that match TRBD1. Germline CDR1 is MGHRA and CDR2 is YSYEKL. The CDR3 length is 15 residues. Germline trimming cut 4 bases from V and 6 bases from J; bases unmatched to any gene: 7. The CDR3 protein is CASSLGGTGGVEQYF. CDR3 DNA sequence: TGCGCCAGCAGCCTTGGGGGGACAGGGGGCGTCGAGCAGTACTTC.

This clonotype was counted ten times or more. The chain couples TRBV6-1 to TRBJ1-1; D is ambiguous. Germline V gives CDR1 MNHNS, CDR2 SASEGT. V lost 2 bases and J 7 bases, leaving 14 bases between the germline ends. This CDR3 has 14 residues. CDR3 amino acids: CASSELFLGSEAFF. The CDR3 DNA follows: TGTGCCAGCAGTGAATTGTTCTTGGGCAGTGAAGCTTTCTTT.

A note on this clonotype: One base away lies a much larger clone, so this may be a sequencing read error. This chain joins TRBV20-1 and TRBJ2-7; no clear D gene. The CDR3 contains 13 residues. In germline, CDR1 is DFQATT, CDR2 SNEGSKA (reference sequence). The CDR3 DNA reads as TGCAGTGCTAGCCGGCCGCCCGGATACGTGCAGTACGTC. Its protein product is CSASRPPGYVQYV.

There are many counts of this clonotype. V and J are TRBV5-1 and TRBJ1-2; D is unresolved. The CDR3 length is 12 residues. V was trimmed by 2 bases and J by 6 bases, leaving 8 bases between them. Germline CDR1 and CDR2: SGHRS and YFSETQ. CDR3 DNA sequence: TGCGCCAGCAGCTTCGAACAGAATGGCTACACCTTC. Protein: CASSFEQNGYTF.

This clonotype showed up many times. The V gene is TRBV7-9, the J gene TRBJ2-3; D gene uncertain. Germline CDR1 SEHNR, CDR2 FQNEAQ (reference sequence). This CDR3 contains 11 residues. Deletions cut 5 bases from V and 5 bases from J, with 5 bases between. The CDR3 region has the DNA TGTGCCAGCAGCGAAGGAGATACGCAGTATTTT. Its translation is CASSEGDTQYF.

In this sample, this clonotype turned up a few times. This sequence joins TRBV4-1 and TRBJ2-2; D is possibly TRBD1 (6 bases). This CDR3 has 17 residues. V was clipped by 4 bases and J by 1 base, with 16 bases between them. From germline, CDR1 is MGHRA and CDR2 YSYEKL. The CDR3, as DNA: TGCGCCAGCAGCCTACGGACCGGGACAAGGAACACCGGGGAGCTGTTTTTT. It is translated as CASSLRTGTRNTGELFF.

The V gene is TRBV1, the J gene TRBJ2-7. TRBV1 is a pseudogene locus. The CDR3 is made up of 16 amino acids. The CDR3 DNA reads TGCACCAGCACCCAGACTACGGCCGAGGGTTCGTACGAGCAGTACTTC. Amino acids: CTSTQTTAEGSYEQYF.